This TCR beta chain was profiled in a study of shared clonotypes between healthy human individuals. Whole-study findings and limits: The study found lower generation probabilities in non-shared clonotypes than in those shared by all four donors.

Remarks on this clone: Its antigen is unidentified.

The CDR3 consists of 14 residues. The germline V and J ends were trimmed by 4 bases and 5 bases, with 12 bases remaining between them. Germline V CDR1 and CDR2: MNHEY, SMNVEV (reference sequence). The assay ran at deep level. Data came from immunoSEQ multiplex PCR; TCRdb stores just in-frame clones and leaves some out. The profile covers over a million clones, with 98% appearing a single time and 0.4% to 0.45% taken by the ten largest. V is TRBV27 and J is TRBJ2-1, with D unclear. Sequencing was performed on naive CD4+ T cells sorted from blood. Subset described: CD45RA+ positively selected. This sequence was found in a man aged 25-45 years in good health. The CDR3 protein is CASSSGSPNNEQFF. DNA for the CDR3: TGTGCCAGCAGTTCTGGGTCACCTAACAATGAGCAGTTCTTC.